This T cell receptor beta chain was obtained from a study of CD8 T cells in Susac syndrome. Reverse transcription of about 0.5 to 1 ug RNA used random hexamers. TCRdb re-called the immunoSEQ multiplex PCR reads with MiXCR, one entry per CDR3 protein. The table shows approximately 180,000 distinct CDR3 sequences, with approximately 94% occurring only once. Germline trimming cut 3 bases from V and 5 bases from J; bases unmatched to any gene: 7. CDR3 length: 14 amino acids. CDR1 DFQATT and CDR2 SNEGSKA come from the germline V gene (reference sequence). The chain carries TRBV20-1 and TRBJ2-3, with 8 bases matching TRBD2. The material sequenced was CD4+ T cells from PBMCs. The clonotype was recovered from a human donor with multiple sclerosis. The CDR3: CSARSRGGLDTQYF. The CDR3 region has the DNA TGCAGTGCTAGGTCCCGGGGGGGCCTAGATACGCAGTATTTT.